What follows describes a single TCR beta chain. The source of the sample is a study of OX40 agonist ivuxolimab in advanced cancers. On the study more broadly: While on treatment, patients had intravenous ivuxolimab at 0.01 to 10 mg/kg every 2 weeks.

The CDR3 consists of 15 residues. Between the trimmed V and J ends, which lost 3 bases and 5 bases, there was a span of 16 bases. Germline V gives CDR1 KGHSH, CDR2 LQKENI. Profiling relied on immunoSEQ multiplex PCR, and the TCRdb table lists in-frame clones only, not all of them. The top ten clones hold roughly 0.51% of a sample with tens of thousands of clones, approximately 90% of them seen once. This clonotype originated in an adult with an advanced solid tumor such as melanoma, head and neck, liver or kidney cancer. The sequences come from CD4+ or CD8+ T cells sorted from blood, collected in a trial of the OX40 agonist ivuxolimab. The chain employs TRBV18 and TRBJ1-1, with D maybe TRBD1 (5 bases). The CDR3 nucleotides are TGTGCCAGCTCACCCTCCGTCGGAGGGGAGACTGAAGCTTTCTTT. Its translation: CASSPSVGGETEAFF.